This TCR beta chain came from a study of cytomegalovirus exposure and HLA in healthy donors. Study-wide points: Earlier findings revealed that most TCR beta V segments proved productive either about 87% or about 30% of the time.

In regard to this clone: The antigen is unknown.

Germline-derived CDR1 and CDR2 are SGHDN and FVKESK. V shed 1 base, J shed 0 bases, and the junction held 14 bases outside the gene matches. This CDR3 is built from 19 residues. While unrecorded immune exposures were likely, the donors were nominally healthy when sampled. The PCR used 60 Vbeta and 13 Jbeta primers. Method: immunoSEQ multiplex PCR; TCRdb's copy keeps in-frame clones and lacks some. The sample gives approximately 150,000 clones, 70% to 90% of which show up once; 4.8% is in the top ten. This sequence originates from a girl aged 10 to 17 in good health and CMV-seropositive. The material sequenced was PBMCs. The chain recombines TRBV14 with TRBJ1-1; 7 bases align to TRBD1. CDR3 sequence (DNA): TGTGCCAGCAGCCAAGTGAACTTGGGACAGAAGGCTCTGAACACTGAAGCTTTCTTT. It codes for CASSQVNLGQKALNTEAFF.